The TCR beta chain described here comes from a study of T cells after posttransplantation cyclophosphamide. V shed 3 bases, J shed 5 bases, and the junction held 8 bases outside the gene matches. The CDR3 contains 16 residues. Looked up from germline, CDR1 is MNHEY and CDR2 is SMNVEV (reference sequence). TCRdb's table, derived via immunoSEQ multiplex PCR, lists solely in-frame clones and lacks some. The repertoire holds about 22,000 clones, with 95% to 98% as singletons. The naive gate required viable CD3+CD4+ or CD3+CD8+ cells with CCR7+CD45RA+CD45RO-CD95-CD27+CD28+ phenotype. Material: naive CD4+ T cells sorted from PBMCs. The TCR comes from a man aged 45-65 years in good health, CMV-negative, and a related stem cell transplant donor. The chain uses TRBV27 and TRBJ2-3; 10 positions agree with TRBD2. The CDR3 bases are TGTGCCAGCAGTTTTTTTGGGACTAGCGTTCGAGATACGCAGTATTTT. Residues: CASSFFGTSVRDTQYF.